This T cell receptor (beta chain) originates from a study of blood T cell repertoires in COVID-19 (dated by TCRdb to about 2020). Concerning the study at large: Samples from collaborators originated in the United States, Italy and Spain and spanned both the acute and convalescent phases of COVID-19. The dataset comprised deeply sampled blood TCRbeta repertoires from subjects exposed to, actively infected with, or recovered from COVID-19. A de-identified subject ID, COVID-19 status, age in years and sex were almost always included in the sample metadata. The repertoires were released in a freely available public database intended as a resource for research on the immune response to SARS-CoV-2. The prospective study material was composed of cDNA or gDNA derived from T cells, B-cell-depleted T cells, or PBMCs. Where HLA class I and class II types were available, the types were taken from metadata supplied by the sample provider, not from assay-based typing. Samples were obtained from the ongoing ImmuneRACE study (first 160 participants) and from approximately 1,200 subjects provided by 6 global collaborators. General conclusions and limits of the study: How much clinical and demographic metadata was included differed by source and by participant, and the metadata was provided uncurated.

Collaborating institutions collected whole blood in K2EDTA tubes following their own protocols. For TCRbeta analysis, collaborator samples were shipped as frozen whole blood, as isolated PBMCs, or as DNA extracted from either sample type. Turning to this clone: What antigen it recognizes has not been identified. The record has no base qualities; no much larger clone is one base away.

The immunoSEQ Assay, a bias-controlled multiplex PCR, was used to amplify TCRbeta CDR3 regions from genomic DNA. Turning to the authors' computational methods: The number of nucleated cells in each sample was estimated from the amplification of reference gene primers within the assay. To quantify the absolute abundance of each unique TCRbeta CDR3 rearrangement, sequence reads were collapsed and filtered. For each sample, productive Simpson clonality was calculated as the square root of Simpson's diversity index over productive rearrangements. TCRdb holds this immuneACCESS table with in-frame rearrangements only. Some clones are missing; in checked studies, unresolved V genes explain under half, and the rest has no known cause. V and J calls and clone size are those listed in that table; D and trimming were worked out from the DNA. Here the sample has 150,000 to 200,000 clones; 75% to 90% occur a single time. The ten most abundant clones make up around 2.3% of the sample.

The sequenced material came from peripheral blood. The source is a man aged 65 to 85 with active or convalescent COVID-19.

In nucleotides, the sequence is TGTGCCAGCAGCACAGAAGCTCACAGGGTGTCAAGGAACACCATATATTTT. This codes for CASSTEAHRVSRNTIYF. The V and J segments used are TRBV7-9 and TRBJ1-3; a weak D assignment points to TRBD1 (6 bases agree). The V end loses 5 bases and the J end loses 7 bases, and a stretch of 24 bases separates them. CDR1 and CDR2 are drawn from the germline V gene (reference sequence): SEHNR, FQNEAQ. Inclusive of the bounding cysteine and phenylalanine, the CDR3 is 17 residues long. Solely the CDR3 DNA is kept, with 51 bases framed from the first base.